This entry concerns a single T cell receptor beta chain. Antigen unknown. The germline V gene encodes CDR1 LNHDA and CDR2 SQIVND (reference sequence). Germline trimming cut 3 bases from V and 4 bases from J; bases unmatched to any gene: 12. This CDR3 has 17 amino acids. Sampling times: baseline, cycle 4 day 1, cycle 7 day 1. The entry originates in a study of OX40 agonist ivuxolimab in advanced cancers. Turning to the study itself: Ivuxolimab, an agonist antibody against OX40 (CD134), was given to patients.

General study points: On average, CD8+ T cells had more expanded clones than CD4+.

Clones were read by immunoSEQ multiplex PCR, and TCRdb kept only the in-frame ones, dropping some. The sample yields 50,000 or so clones, around nine tenths seen once. Specimen: CD4+ or CD8+ T cells sorted from blood, collected in a trial of the OX40 agonist ivuxolimab. This receptor was taken from an adult with an advanced solid tumor such as melanoma, head and neck, liver or kidney cancer. The chain joins TRBV19 to TRBJ1-3; 7 bases align to TRBD1. CDR3: CASSIEIFGTVGNTIYF. The CDR3 DNA reads as TGTGCCAGTAGTATCGAAATCTTCGGGACAGTCGGAAACACCATATATTTT.